The text below deals with one T cell receptor (beta chain). Different DNA sequences within this sample yield the same CDR3. The data were obtained in a study of blood T cell repertoires in COVID-19. Study in general: The United States, Italy and Spain were the sources of the acute and convalescent COVID-19 samples.

The data were produced by immunoSEQ multiplex PCR, yet TCRdb's version contains in-frame clones alone and is incomplete. Of around 300,000 clones listed, roughly 88% were seen once; the top ten hold under 3%. Material for sequencing was peripheral blood. This clonotype was sampled from a woman in her 30s with COVID-19, enrolled during active disease.

In DNA form, the CDR3 reads TGTGCCAGCAGCGTAGGACAGGGGACCTACGAGCAGTACTTC. Translated, it gives CASSVGQGTYEQYF. This rearrangement joins TRBV9 to TRBJ2-7; 8 nucleotides align to TRBD1. CDR3 length equals 14 residues. Unmatched junction bases numbered 1, after V lost 0 bases and J lost 2 bases. Germline V gene lookup returns CDR1 SGDLS and CDR2 YYNGEE.